This TCR beta chain derives from a study of Graves' ophthalmopathy and Graves' hyperthyroidism. The authors amplified TCR beta CDR3 regions from RNA transcripts. A first-round RT-PCR used HTBI primers, followed by a second-round multiplex PCR. TCRdb called the multiplex PCR reads again in MiXCR, with one record for every CDR3 protein. The repertoire holds over a million distinct CDR3 sequences, with about 40% as singletons. The CDR3 loop spans 12 amino acids. The germline V and J ends were trimmed by 5 bases and 5 bases, with 9 bases remaining between them. Germline V gene lookup returns CDR1 SQVTM and CDR2 ANQGSEA. This clonotype has ten or more counts.

This chain uses TRBV29-1 with TRBJ2-2, with D uncertain. The clonotype was recovered from an adult man with Graves' hyperthyroidism. The sample was peripheral blood or thyroid tissue (not recorded which). The CDR3 coding sequence is TGCAGCGTTTTTACTTTTACCGGGGAGCTGTTTTTT. Its translation is CSVFTFTGELFF.